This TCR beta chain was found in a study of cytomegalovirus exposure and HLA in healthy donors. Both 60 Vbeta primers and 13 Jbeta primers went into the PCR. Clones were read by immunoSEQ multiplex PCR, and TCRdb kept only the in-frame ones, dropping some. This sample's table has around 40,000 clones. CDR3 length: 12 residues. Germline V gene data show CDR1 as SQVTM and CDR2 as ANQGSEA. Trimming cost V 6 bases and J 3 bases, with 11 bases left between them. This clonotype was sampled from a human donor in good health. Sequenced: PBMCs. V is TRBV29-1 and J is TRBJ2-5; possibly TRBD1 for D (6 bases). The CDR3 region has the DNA TGCAGCGTCCCTCAGGGGAAAGAGACCCAGTACTTC. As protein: CSVPQGKETQYF.